This record concerns one TCR beta chain sequence. The data were taken from a study of cytomegalovirus exposure and HLA in healthy donors. Assay: immunoSEQ multiplex PCR; the TCRdb copy retains only in-frame clones and omits some. The sample records tens of thousands of clones, roughly 94% being singletons. The specimen sequenced was PBMCs. The receptor was isolated from a woman between 18 and 29 years old in good health and CMV-seronegative.

CDR3 in amino acids: CAIGRAGGGGTDTQYF. DNA for the CDR3: TGTGCCATCGGGAGGGCGGGAGGCGGTGGCACAGATACGCAGTATTTT. This chain uses TRBV10-3 with TRBJ2-3, with 8 positions matching TRBD2. V was pared by 8 bases and J by 1 base, with 11 bases of the junction left unmatched. The germline CDR1 and CDR2 sequences are ENHRY and SYGVKD. The CDR3 totals 16 residues.